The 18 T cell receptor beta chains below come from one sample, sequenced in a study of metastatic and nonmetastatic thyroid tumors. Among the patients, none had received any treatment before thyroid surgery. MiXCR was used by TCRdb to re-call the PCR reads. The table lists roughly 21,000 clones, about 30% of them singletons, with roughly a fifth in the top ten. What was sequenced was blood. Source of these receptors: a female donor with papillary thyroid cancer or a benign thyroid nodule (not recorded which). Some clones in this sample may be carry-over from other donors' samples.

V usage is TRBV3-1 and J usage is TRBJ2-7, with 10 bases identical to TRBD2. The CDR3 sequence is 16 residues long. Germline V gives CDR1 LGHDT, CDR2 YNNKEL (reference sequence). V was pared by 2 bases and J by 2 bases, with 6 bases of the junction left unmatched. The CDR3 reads CASSQFRTSGTYEQYF. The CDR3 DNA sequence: TGTGCCAGCAGCCAATTTCGGACTAGCGGTACCTACGAGCAGTACTTC.

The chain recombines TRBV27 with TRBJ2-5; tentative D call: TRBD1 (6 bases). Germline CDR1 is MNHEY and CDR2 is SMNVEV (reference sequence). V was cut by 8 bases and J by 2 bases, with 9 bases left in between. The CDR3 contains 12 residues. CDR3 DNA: TGTGCCAGCCGGACAGATCAAGAGACCCAGTACTTC. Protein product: CASRTDQETQYF.

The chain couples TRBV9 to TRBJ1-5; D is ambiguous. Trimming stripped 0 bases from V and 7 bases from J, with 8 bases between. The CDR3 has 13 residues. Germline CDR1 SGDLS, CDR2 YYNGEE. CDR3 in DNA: TGTGCCAGCAGCGTAGGTGAAAACCAGCCCCAGCATTTT. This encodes CASSVGENQPQHF.

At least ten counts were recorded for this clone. The CDR3 DNA reads as TGTGCCAGCAGTTACGGGCGGGGAAAGGTCACTGAAGCTTTCTTT. This gives the protein CASSYGRGKVTEAFF. This chain joins TRBV6-6 and TRBJ1-1; no clear D gene. CDR1 is MNHNY, CDR2 SVGAGI, per germline (reference sequence). V shed 2 bases and J shed 4 bases, with 14 bases lying between them. The length of the CDR3 is 15 residues.

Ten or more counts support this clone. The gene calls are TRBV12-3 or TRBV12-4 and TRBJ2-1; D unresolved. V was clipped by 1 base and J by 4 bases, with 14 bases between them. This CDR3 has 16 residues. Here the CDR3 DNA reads TGTGCCAGCAGTTTAGAGTTGGTGCCTCCATACAATGAGCAGTTCTTC. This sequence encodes CASSLELVPPYNEQFF.

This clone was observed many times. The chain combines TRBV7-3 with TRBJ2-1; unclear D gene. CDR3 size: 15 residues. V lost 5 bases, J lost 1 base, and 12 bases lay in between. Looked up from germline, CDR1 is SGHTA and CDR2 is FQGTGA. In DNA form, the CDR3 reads TGTGCCAGCAGCCAAAGTCGTGGGTCCTACAATGAGCAGTTCTTC. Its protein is CASSQSRGSYNEQFF.

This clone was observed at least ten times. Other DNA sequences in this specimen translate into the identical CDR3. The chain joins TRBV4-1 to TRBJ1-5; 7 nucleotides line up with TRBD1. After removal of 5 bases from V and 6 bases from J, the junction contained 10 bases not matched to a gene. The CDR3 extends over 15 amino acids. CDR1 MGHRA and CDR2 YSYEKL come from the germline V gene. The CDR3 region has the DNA TGCGCCAGCAGCGTTACAGGGGCGGATGGTCAGCCCCAGCATTTT. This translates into CASSVTGADGQPQHF.

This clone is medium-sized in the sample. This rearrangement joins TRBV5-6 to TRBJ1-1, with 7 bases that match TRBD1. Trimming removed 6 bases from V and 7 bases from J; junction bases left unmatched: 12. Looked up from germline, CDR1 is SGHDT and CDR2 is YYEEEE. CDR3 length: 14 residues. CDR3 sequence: CASTTGSRTGEAFF. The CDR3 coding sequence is TGTGCCAGCACGACAGGGTCCAGAACAGGTGAAGCTTTCTTT.

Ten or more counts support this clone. CDR3 amino acids: CASSLAYRPEAFF. The CDR3 coding sequence is TGTGCCAGCAGCTTAGCGTACAGGCCTGAAGCTTTCTTT. The chain uses TRBV11-1 and TRBJ1-1, with a weak D call TRBD1 (5 bases). The CDR3 length is 13 residues. CDR1 and CDR2 (germline): SGHAT, FQDESV (reference sequence). Trimming cost V 0 bases and J 6 bases, with 8 bases left between them.

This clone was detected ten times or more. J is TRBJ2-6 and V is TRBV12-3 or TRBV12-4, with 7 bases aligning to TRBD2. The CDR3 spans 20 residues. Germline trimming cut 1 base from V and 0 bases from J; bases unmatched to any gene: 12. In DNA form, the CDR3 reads TGTGCCAGCAGTTTAGGGTTTAGGTCCTCGGGGGGCTCTGGGGCCAACGTCCTGACTTTC. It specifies CASSLGFRSSGGSGANVLTF.

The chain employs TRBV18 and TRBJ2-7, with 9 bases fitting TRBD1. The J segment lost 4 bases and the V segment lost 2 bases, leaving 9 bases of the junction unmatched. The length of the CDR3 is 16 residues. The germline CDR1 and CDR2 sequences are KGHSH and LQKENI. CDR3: CASSPNTGGAFYEQYF. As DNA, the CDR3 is TGTGCCAGCTCACCAAATACAGGGGGCGCCTTTTACGAGCAGTACTTC. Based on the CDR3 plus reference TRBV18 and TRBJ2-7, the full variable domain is NAGVMQNPRHLVRRRGQEARLRCSPMKGHSHVYWYRQLPEEGLKFMVYLQKENIIDESGMPKERFSAEFPKEGPSILRIQQVVRGDSAAYFCASSPNTGGAFYEQYFGPGTRLTVT.

CDR3 residues: CASSLIGRGETEAFF. In DNA, the CDR3 is TGTGCCAGCAGTTTGATCGGCAGGGGGGAGACTGAAGCTTTCTTT. The chain couples TRBV27 to TRBJ1-1, with 7 bases matching TRBD1. The CDR3 has 15 residues. With 3 bases clipped from V and 5 bases from J, the junction kept 9 bases outside the gene matches. Germline values: CDR1 MNHEY, CDR2 SMNVEV (reference sequence).

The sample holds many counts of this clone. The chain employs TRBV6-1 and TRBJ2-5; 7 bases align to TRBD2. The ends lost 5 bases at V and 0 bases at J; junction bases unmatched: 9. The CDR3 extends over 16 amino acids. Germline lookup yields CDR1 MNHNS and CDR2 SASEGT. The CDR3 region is CASSWLGGRDQETQYF. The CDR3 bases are TGTGCCAGCAGTTGGTTAGGTGGGAGGGACCAAGAGACCCAGTACTTC.

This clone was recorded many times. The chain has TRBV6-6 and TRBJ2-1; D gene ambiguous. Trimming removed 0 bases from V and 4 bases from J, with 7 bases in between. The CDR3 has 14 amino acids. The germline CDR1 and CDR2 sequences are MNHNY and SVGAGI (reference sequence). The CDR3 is CASSYSSSYNEQFF. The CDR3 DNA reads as TGTGCCAGCAGTTACTCTAGCTCTTACAATGAGCAGTTCTTC.

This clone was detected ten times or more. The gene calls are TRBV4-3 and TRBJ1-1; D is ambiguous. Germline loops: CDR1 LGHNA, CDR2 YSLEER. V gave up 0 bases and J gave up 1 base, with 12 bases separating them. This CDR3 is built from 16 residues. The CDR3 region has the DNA TGCGCCAGCAGCCAAGACGGACTTCCAAAGAACACTGAAGCTTTCTTT. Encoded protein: CASSQDGLPKNTEAFF.

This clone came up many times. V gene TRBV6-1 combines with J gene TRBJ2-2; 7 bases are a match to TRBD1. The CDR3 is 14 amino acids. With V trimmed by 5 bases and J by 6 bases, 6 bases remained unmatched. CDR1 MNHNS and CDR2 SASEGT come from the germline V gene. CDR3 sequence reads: CASSLRGTAGELFF. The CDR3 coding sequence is TGTGCCAGCAGTTTACGAGGGACAGCCGGGGAGCTGTTTTTT.

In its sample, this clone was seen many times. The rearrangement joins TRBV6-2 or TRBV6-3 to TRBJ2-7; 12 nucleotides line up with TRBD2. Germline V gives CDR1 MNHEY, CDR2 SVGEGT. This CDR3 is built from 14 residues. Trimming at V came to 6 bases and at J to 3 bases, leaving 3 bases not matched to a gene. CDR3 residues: CASRKLAGGYEQYF. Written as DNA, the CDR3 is TGTGCCAGCAGAAAACTAGCGGGAGGCTACGAGCAGTACTTC.

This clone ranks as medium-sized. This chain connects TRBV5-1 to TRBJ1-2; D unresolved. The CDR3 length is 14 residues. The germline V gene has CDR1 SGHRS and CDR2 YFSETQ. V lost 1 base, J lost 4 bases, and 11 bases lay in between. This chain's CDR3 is CASSLIYDFYGYTF. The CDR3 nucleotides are TGCGCCAGCAGCTTGATCTATGACTTCTATGGCTACACCTTC.